Following are 27 T cell receptor beta chains from one sample sequenced in a study of blood T cells in healthy people across ages. A sample-barcoded 5' primer and a J-beta primer mix were used in a second PCR of roughly 6 to 11 cycles. TCRdb re-called the 5' RACE reads with MiXCR, one entry per CDR3 protein. The data contain about 1.6 million distinct CDR3 sequences, 30% to 35% of them singletons. Source material: blood. These receptors were obtained from a woman in her twenties or thirties in good health.

This clonotype was picked up one time. This chain joins TRBV20-1 and TRBJ1-6; 7 bases are a match to TRBD1. The CDR3 runs 17 residues. Unmatched junction bases numbered 6, after V lost 1 base and J lost 0 bases. CDR1 and CDR2 from the germline V gene are DFQATT and SNEGSKA (reference sequence). The CDR3 DNA is TGCAGTGCTAGAGTGGGACAGTCGAGCTCCTATAATTCACCCCTCCACTTT. It is translated as CSARVGQSSSYNSPLHF.

The J gene is TRBJ1-6, the V gene TRBV6-1, with D unclear. Germline V gene data show CDR1 as MNHNS and CDR2 as SASEGT. V dropped 4 bases and J dropped 9 bases, with 10 bases sitting between them. The CDR3 totals 13 residues. CDR3 in DNA: TGTGCCAGCAGTGGACAATTAAGTTCACCCCTCCACTTT. Translated: CASSGQLSSPLHF.

V and J are TRBV6-1 and TRBJ2-3, with a weak D call TRBD2 (6 bases). Germline CDR1 MNHNS, CDR2 SASEGT. The CDR3 has 15 residues. Trimming took off 4 bases at V and 4 bases at J, with 15 bases between the two ends. The CDR3: CASSVAGGSADTQYF. The DNA for the CDR3 is TGTGCCAGCAGTGTAGCCGGGGGTAGCGCAGATACGCAGTATTTT.

This clonotype was observed a few times. The CDR3 is CSARARLAGGRTETQYF. CDR3 bases: TGCAGTGCTAGAGCGCGGCTAGCGGGAGGGCGAACTGAGACCCAGTACTTC. The rearrangement uses TRBV20-1 and TRBJ2-5; 12 bases match TRBD2. The V segment lost 1 base and the J segment 5 bases; nucleotides outside the gene matches: 11. The CDR3 length is 17 residues. Germline lookup yields CDR1 DFQATT and CDR2 SNEGSKA (reference sequence).

As to this clonotype: Compared with germline, one end of the junction differs, possibly owing to a read error. The rearrangement joins TRBV25-1 to TRBJ1-2; perhaps TRBD1 as D (5 bases). The CDR3 covers 10 residues. Germline assignment: CDR1 MGHDK and CDR2 SYGVNS. CDR3 sequence (DNA): TGTGCCACCGGGGACTACGGCTACACCTTC. It specifies CATGDYGYTF.

In regard to this clonotype: The junction and the germline gene differ at one end; a read error may be behind it. This chain links TRBV5-1 with TRBJ2-5, with a tentative D call TRBD2 (5 bases). Germline V gene sequence: CDR1 SGHRS, CDR2 YFSETQ. The CDR3 has 13 residues. The chain's CDR3 is CASSWSRRETKYF. The CDR3 nucleotides read TGCGCCAGCAGCTGGAGTCGAAGGGAGACCAAGTACTTC.

This sequence joins TRBV5-1 and TRBJ2-3; 7 nucleotides line up with TRBD2. CDR1 and CDR2 from the germline V gene are SGHRS and YFSETQ. This CDR3 is built from 15 residues. V lost 4 bases and J lost 6; bases outside the gene matches: 11. This CDR3 reads CASSRGGSSWDTQYF. The CDR3 nucleotides read TGCGCCAGCAGCCGGGGAGGGAGCAGCTGGGATACGCAGTATTTT.

The sample holds a few counts of this clonotype. The rearrangement links TRBV10-2 to TRBJ2-4, with D possibly being TRBD1 or TRBD2 (5 bases each). The length of the CDR3 is 14 residues. CDR1 is WSHSY, CDR2 SAAADI, per germline. Trimming cost V 8 bases and J 3 bases, with 14 bases left between them. The CDR3 reads CASGQGEGKNIQYF. Written as DNA, the CDR3 is TGCGCCAGCGGTCAGGGAGAGGGCAAAAACATTCAGTACTTC.

Points on this clonotype: Sequence at one end of the junction differs from germline and may be a read error. CDR3 amino acids: CTSSLGGGAYNEQFF. The CDR3 DNA reads as TGTACCAGCAGCTTAGGCGGAGGGGCCTACAATGAGCAGTTCTTC. V and J are TRBV7-9 and TRBJ2-1; tentative D call: TRBD2 (6 bases). Germline CDR1 and CDR2: SEHNR and FQNEAQ (reference sequence). The CDR3 contains 15 residues.

The count of this clonotype is one. The chain joins TRBV5-1 to TRBJ2-3; D not certain. V was pared by 3 bases and J by 2 bases, with 10 bases between. This CDR3 contains 14 residues. Germline V gives CDR1 SGHRS, CDR2 YFSETQ. The CDR3 spells CASSWADPTDTQYF. The CDR3 region has the DNA TGCGCCAGCAGCTGGGCCGACCCCACAGATACGCAGTATTTT.

This clonotype came up many times. J is TRBJ2-5 and V is TRBV20-1; D is unresolved. Deletions cut 3 bases from V and 5 bases from J, with 16 bases between. CDR3 length: 14 residues. CDR1 and CDR2 (germline): DFQATT, SNEGSKA (reference sequence). CDR3 sequence: CSASGPKARETQYF. The CDR3 region has the DNA TGCAGTGCTAGTGGGCCTAAGGCGAGGGAGACCCAGTACTTC.

The chain has TRBV6-5 and TRBJ2-1; 12 bases are shared with TRBD2. Germline V CDR1 and CDR2: MNHEY, SVGAGI. The trim removed 5 bases at V and 9 bases at J, leaving 8 bases unmatched. This CDR3 is 15 amino acids long. The CDR3 sequence: CASSRPSGGAFEQFF. For the CDR3, the DNA is TGTGCCAGCAGTCGCCCTAGCGGGGGGGCCTTTGAGCAGTTCTTC.

The CDR3 sequence: CASSEAAAGFNEQFF. For the CDR3, the DNA is TGTGCCAGCAGTGAAGCCGCAGCAGGCTTCAATGAGCAGTTCTTC. The V call is TRBV6-1, the J call TRBJ2-1, with D unresolved. Germline V lookup: CDR1 MNHNS, CDR2 SASEGT. The CDR3 contains 15 residues. V dropped 0 bases and J dropped 6 bases, with 12 bases sitting between them.

V gene TRBV9 combines with J gene TRBJ1-2; D is ambiguous. Trimming removed 1 base from V and 4 bases from J, with 20 bases in between. This CDR3 is 17 amino acids long. Germline V gives CDR1 SGDLS, CDR2 YYNGEE. CDR3 in amino acids: CASSVNGLGAGPYGYTF. The DNA for the CDR3 is TGTGCCAGCAGCGTAAATGGGCTGGGAGCAGGCCCCTATGGCTACACCTTC.

V usage is TRBV10-3 and J usage is TRBJ2-5; possibly TRBD1 for D (6 bases). The V gene's germline CDR1 is ENHRY and CDR2 SYGVKD. The CDR3 covers 12 residues. The V gene lost 10 bases and the J gene lost 5 bases, with 14 bases spanning the gap. The CDR3 sequence is CATSQGEETQYF. In nucleotides, the CDR3 is TGTGCCACGTCACAGGGCGAGGAGACCCAGTACTTC.

The chain joins TRBV12-3 or TRBV12-4 to TRBJ2-7; 12 bases agree with TRBD2. The assigned J gene may be wrong: the sequence end matches TRBJ2-5 better. The CDR3 extends over 15 amino acids. In DNA form, the CDR3 reads TGTGCCAGCAGTTGGGTGCTAGCGGGAGGGGAGACCCAGTACTTC. It encodes CASSWVLAGGETQYF.

J is TRBJ2-3 and V is TRBV2; TRBD2 agrees at 8 bases. Trimming took 2 bases from V and 4 from J; bases not matched to a gene: 5. From germline, CDR1 is SNHLY and CDR2 FYNNEI. The CDR3 runs to 15 residues. The DNA of the CDR3 is TGTGCCAGCAGTGAACCGGGGGGGCCCGCAGATACGCAGTATTTT. Protein sequence: CASSEPGGPADTQYF. Full variable domain (rest looked up from reference TRBV2 and TRBJ2-3): EPEVTQTPSHQVTQMGQEVILRCVPISNHLYFYWYRQILGQKVEFLVSFYNNEISEKSEIFDDQFSVERPDGSNFTLKIRSTKLEDSAMYFCASSEPGGPADTQYFGPGTRLTVL.

This clonotype showed up just a few times. This rearrangement joins TRBV6-4 to TRBJ2-1, with TRBD2 as a possible D gene (5 bases). The CDR3 has 15 residues. CDR1 is MRHNA and CDR2 is SNTAGT in the germline V gene. The V and J ends lost 4 bases and 5 bases respectively, with 15 bases between them. The CDR3 nucleotides are TGTGCCAGCAGTGCACTGGCGGGTACTAACAATGAGCAGTTCTTC. Translating it yields CASSALAGTNNEQFF.

The rearrangement joins TRBV6-6 to TRBJ2-7; D is ambiguous. The tail of the sequence fits TRBJ2-5 better, so the J call may be wrong. This CDR3 spans 14 amino acids. The V gene's germline CDR1 is MNHNY and CDR2 SVGAGI (reference sequence). The DNA of the CDR3 is TGTGCCAGCAGTTACTCGAACGGGCGGGAGACCCAGTACTTC. Protein: CASSYSNGRETQYF.

The genes are TRBV28 and TRBJ2-1; TRBD2 matches at 11 bases. Per the germline V gene, CDR1 is MDHEN and CDR2 is SYDVKM. This CDR3 is built from 17 residues. V trimming: 3 bases; J trimming: 6 bases; junction bases outside the gene matches: 10. CDR3 amino acids: CASSFSSGRALGNEQFF. The CDR3 DNA reads TGTGCCAGCAGTTTCAGTAGCGGGAGGGCCCTCGGCAATGAGCAGTTCTTC. Complete variable domain (other parts from reference TRBV28 and TRBJ2-1): DVKVTQSSRYLVKRTGEKVFLECVQDMDHENMFWYRQDPGLGLRLIYFSYDVKMKEKGDIPEGYSVSREKKERFSLILESASTNQTSMYLCASSFSSGRALGNEQFFGPGTRLTVL.

The J gene is TRBJ2-7, the V gene TRBV18; 8 nucleotides align to TRBD1. The CDR3 loop spans 14 amino acids. The germline CDR1 and CDR2 sequences are KGHSH and LQKENI. The V gene end was trimmed by 9 bases and the J gene end by 0 bases; junction bases not matched to a gene: 7. CDR3 DNA sequence: TGTGCCAGATCCCCGGGACAGGTCTCCTACGAGCAGTACTTC. It specifies CARSPGQVSYEQYF. Full variable domain (outside the CDR3, taken from reference TRBV18 and TRBJ2-7): NAGVMQNPRHLVRRRGQEARLRCSPMKGHSHVYWYRQLPEEGLKFMVYLQKENIIDESGMPKERFSAEFPKEGPSILRIQQVVRGDSAAYFCARSPGQVSYEQYFGPGTRLTVT.

This clonotype was recorded many times. For the CDR3, the DNA is TGTGCCAGCAGCTTAGGTCCCCACAATGAGCAGTTCTTC. Amino acids: CASSLGPHNEQFF. The chain links TRBV7-7 to TRBJ2-1, with D unresolved. CDR3 length equals 13 residues. V shed 1 base and J shed 5 bases, with 6 bases lying between them. Germline CDR1 is SSHAT and CDR2 is FNYEAQ (reference sequence).

A remark on this clonotype: The junction departs from the called germline gene at one end, perhaps through a read error. CDR3 in amino acids: CARSQVFGYEQYF. The DNA for the CDR3 is TGTGCCCGCAGCCAAGTTTTTGGCTACGAGCAGTACTTC. The chain has TRBV14 and TRBJ2-7; D gene unclear. The CDR3 is made up of 13 amino acids. Per the germline V gene, CDR1 is SGHDN and CDR2 is FVKESK.

J is TRBJ2-5 and V is TRBV5-1, with D tentatively TRBD1 or TRBD2 (6 bases each). Germline CDR1 and CDR2: SGHRS and YFSETQ. V lost 0 bases to trimming and J lost 5 bases, with 17 bases between them. CDR3 length equals 16 residues. The CDR3 reads CASSLALGGSGETQYF. The CDR3 nucleotides are TGCGCCAGCAGCTTGGCACTCGGGGGCTCGGGGGAGACCCAGTACTTC. Based on the CDR3 plus reference TRBV5-1 and TRBJ2-5, the full variable domain is KAGVTQTPRYLIKTRGQQVTLSCSPISGHRSVSWYQQTPGQGLQFLFEYFSETQRNKGNFPGRFSGRQFSNSRSEMNVSTLELGDSALYLCASSLALGGSGETQYFGPGTRLLVL.

This clonotype was observed many times. This chain connects TRBV7-6 to TRBJ2-5; tentatively, D is TRBD2 (6 bases). The CDR3 length is 14 residues. Between the trimmed V and J ends, which lost 5 bases and 5 bases, there was a span of 15 bases. Germline lookup yields CDR1 SGHVS and CDR2 FNYEAQ. The CDR3 protein is CASSTVASAETQYF. CDR3 DNA: TGTGCCAGCAGCACCGTTGCTAGCGCGGAGACCCAGTACTTC.

In regard to this clonotype: At one boundary the junction diverges from the germline segment, which might be a read error. The chain combines TRBV12-3 or TRBV12-4 with TRBJ2-1, with D uncertain. This CDR3 comprises 17 residues. CDR3 in DNA: TGTGCCAGCAGTTTAGCGCTAATAGGACCGTATAATGAAGAGCGGTTCTTC. The encoded protein is CASSLALIGPYNEERFF.

This clonotype showed up just a few times. The genes are TRBV5-1 and TRBJ2-7, with 11 bases lining up with TRBD1. The junction had 9 bases not matched to a gene; V was cut back by 4 bases and J by 6 bases. The CDR3 length is 15 residues. CDR1 is SGHRS, CDR2 YFSETQ, per germline. The CDR3: CASSRTGGLDLEQYF. In DNA, the CDR3 is TGCGCCAGCAGCCGGACAGGGGGCCTAGATCTCGAGCAGTACTTC. The variable domain in full, with the rest retrieved from reference TRBV5-1 and TRBJ2-7, is KAGVTQTPRYLIKTRGQQVTLSCSPISGHRSVSWYQQTPGQGLQFLFEYFSETQRNKGNFPGRFSGRQFSNSRSEMNVSTLELGDSALYLCASSRTGGLDLEQYFGPGTRLTVT.